The rows below give T cell receptor beta chains drawn from one sample of a study of T-cell memory formation after mild COVID-19. In TCRdb, the 5' RACE reads were re-called with MiXCR into one record per CDR3 protein. The sample gives roughly 110,000 distinct CDR3 sequences, around an eighth of which show up once; around 26% is in the top ten. Sequences were obtained from PBMCs or a T cell subset sorted from them (not recorded which). The source of these receptors is an adult woman who had mild COVID-19 (a few samples of this study predate the infection). Cell type and time point are not known. CDR3s include the opening cysteine and the closing phenylalanine or tryptophan. Fields, in order: CDR3 protein, CDR3 DNA, V gene, clone size, D gene, J gene. The D gene is left open where the match is weak. Size is stated for part of the rows, as once, few or many counts, or as a class when the clone is expanded.

CASTLRGGGTEAFF | TGTGCCAGTACCCTGAGGGGTGGCGGCACTGAAGCTTTCTTT | TRBV19 | - | - | TRBJ1-1
CASSQWALATEQFF | TGTGCCAGCAGCCAATGGGCTCTAGCGACCGAGCAGTTCTTC | TRBV12-3/TRBV12-4 | few | - | TRBJ2-1
CSARKGSQPQHF | TGCAGTGCTAGAAAGGGATCCCAGCCCCAGCATTTT | TRBV20-1 | - | - | TRBJ1-5
CASSSGGREQYF | TGTGCCAGCAGTTCGGGGGGCCGCGAGCAGTACTTC | TRBV12-3/TRBV12-4 | - | - | TRBJ2-7
CSAPGTSINEQFF | TGCAGTGCGCCCGGGACTAGCATCAATGAGCAGTTCTTC | TRBV20-1 | few | TRBD2 | TRBJ2-1
CASSDGVKNTEAFF | TGTGCCAGCAGTGACGGAGTTAAGAACACTGAAGCTTTCTTT | TRBV6-4 | - | - | TRBJ1-1
CASSSTGTLLETQYF | TGTGCCAGCAGCTCGACAGGGACCCTCCTGGAGACCCAGTACTTC | TRBV5-5 | - | TRBD1 | TRBJ2-5
CASSGARGAPHEQFF | TGTGCCAGCAGTGGTGCGCGGGGGGCCCCCCATGAGCAGTTCTTC | TRBV2 | few | TRBD2 | TRBJ2-1
CASSPTGVAEAFF | TGTGCCAGCAGTCCAACCGGGGTGGCTGAAGCTTTCTTT | TRBV12-3/TRBV12-4 | few | - | TRBJ1-1
CAVAMGRAGYEQYF | TGTGCCGTAGCTATGGGGAGGGCCGGCTACGAGCAGTACTTC | TRBV15 | few | TRBD2 | TRBJ2-7
CASSKGTLSSTDTQYF | TGTGCCAGCAGCAAAGGGACACTGTCTAGCACAGATACGCAGTATTTT | TRBV7-9 | - | - | TRBJ2-3
CASSVGAGAYNEQFF | TGTGCCAGCAGCGTCGGGGCGGGAGCCTACAATGAGCAGTTCTTC | TRBV9 | - | TRBD2 | TRBJ2-1
CSGLGTEETQYF | TGCAGCGGGCTCGGGACAGAAGAGACCCAGTACTTC | TRBV29-1 | few | TRBD1 | TRBJ2-5
CASSTGTGGDGYTF | TGTGCCAGCAGTACGGGGACAGGGGGCGATGGCTACACCTTC | TRBV27 | - | TRBD1 | TRBJ1-2
CASSFPLAGGGGNIQYF | TGTGCCAGCAGCTTCCCTCTAGCGGGAGGAGGGGGGAACATTCAGTACTTC | TRBV7-6 | - | TRBD2 | TRBJ2-4
CASTQGAAYTDTQYF | TGTGCCAGCACCCAAGGAGCGGCTTACACAGATACGCAGTATTTT | TRBV12-3/TRBV12-4 | many | - | TRBJ2-3
CASSYSGTPNTEAFF | TGTGCCAGCAGCTACTCCGGGACACCGAACACTGAAGCTTTCTTT | TRBV7-6 | few | - | TRBJ1-1
CASSEGQGRHEQYF | TGTGCCAGCAGTGAAGGACAGGGGAGGCACGAGCAGTACTTC | TRBV2 | - | TRBD1 | TRBJ2-7
CASSFRDRGYEQYF | TGTGCCAGCAGCTTCCGGGACAGGGGTTACGAGCAGTACTTC | TRBV9 | - | TRBD1 | TRBJ2-7
CASSYKSGLAGGPWDEQFF | TGTGCCAGCAGTTACAAGTCGGGACTAGCGGGAGGGCCTTGGGATGAGCAGTTCTTC | TRBV6-2/TRBV6-3 | few | TRBD2 | TRBJ2-1
CASSLEAAVSPLYEQYF | TGTGCCAGCAGCTTAGAGGCGGCAGTCTCACCACTCTACGAGCAGTACTTC | TRBV11-2 | few | - | TRBJ2-7
CASSLGAGSYEQYF | TGTGCTAGCAGCTTAGGCGCAGGGAGCTACGAGCAGTACTTC | TRBV7-7 | few | - | TRBJ2-7
CASSLGQGFDEQYF | TGCGCCAGCAGCTTGGGACAGGGTTTTGACGAGCAGTACTTC | TRBV5-1 | few | TRBD1 | TRBJ2-7
CASSRGRSTDTQYF | TGCGCCAGCAGCCGAGGGAGGAGCACAGATACGCAGTATTTT | TRBV4-3 | many | - | TRBJ2-3
CASSSSGGNYNEQFF | TGTGCCAGCAGCTCTAGCGGGGGGAACTACAATGAGCAGTTCTTC | TRBV7-7 | many | TRBD2 | TRBJ2-1
CASSQVGGEKLFF | TGCGCCAGCAGCCAAGTTGGAGGTGAAAAACTGTTTTTT | TRBV4-1 | few | - | TRBJ1-4
CASSTSGLPFLFF | TGTGCCAGCAGCACCTCGGGACTCCCCTTCCTCTTCTTC | TRBV7-9 | many | - | TRBJ2-1
CASSHRVSYEQYF | TGCGCCAGCAGCCACAGGGTATCCTACGAGCAGTACTTC | TRBV5-1 | many | - | TRBJ2-7
CASSLGRTYTGTHYEQYF | TGTGCCAGCAGCTTGGGGCGGACCTATACCGGAACACACTACGAGCAGTACTTC | TRBV5-6 | few | - | TRBJ2-7
CSDQSGSTDTQYF | TGCAGCGATCAAAGCGGGAGCACAGATACGCAGTATTTT | TRBV29-1 | few | - | TRBJ2-3
CASSVGGNGNQPQHF | TGTGCCAGCAGCGTAGGAGGGAACGGCAATCAGCCCCAGCATTTT | TRBV9 | - | - | TRBJ1-5
CASSQTDNTGELFF | TGCGCCAGCAGCCAGACAGATAACACCGGGGAGCTGTTTTTT | TRBV4-1 | few | - | TRBJ2-2
CASSVGPGGMNEQFF | TGTGCCAGCAGCGTGGGCCCAGGGGGGATGAATGAGCAGTTCTTC | TRBV7-9 | few | - | TRBJ2-1
CASSPTRVSYEQYF | TGTGCCAGCAGTCCAACAAGAGTGTCCTACGAGCAGTACTTC | TRBV27 | - | - | TRBJ2-7
CASSLEGGSPLHF | TGCGCCAGCAGCTTGGAGGGCGGTTCACCCCTCCACTTT | TRBV5-1 | - | - | TRBJ1-6
CASSVTRDRTYEQYF | TGTGCCAGCAGCGTTACCCGGGACCGAACCTACGAGCAGTACTTC | TRBV7-9 | few | - | TRBJ2-7
CSAHRERGGRTDTQYF | TGCAGTGCCCATCGGGAGCGGGGGGGCCGAACAGATACGCAGTATTTT | TRBV20-1 | many | TRBD2 | TRBJ2-3
CASSLDGGGYTF | TGTGCCAGCAGCTTAGATGGAGGTGGCTACACCTTC | TRBV11-2 | - | - | TRBJ1-2
CASSQGGGATEAFF | TGCGCCAGCAGCCAAGGTGGGGGTGCCACTGAAGCTTTCTTT | TRBV4-1 | - | - | TRBJ1-1
CASSPSDPDEQYF | TGTGCCAGCAGCCCTAGCGACCCGGACGAGCAGTACTTC | TRBV12-3/TRBV12-4 | - | - | TRBJ2-7
CASSYNGGGTEAFF | TGTGCCAGCAGTTATAATGGAGGGGGGACTGAAGCTTTCTTT | TRBV6-2/TRBV6-3 | - | - | TRBJ1-1
CASSQDRTTGELFF | TGCGCCAGCAGCCAAGATAGGACCACCGGGGAGCTGTTTTTT | TRBV4-1 | - | - | TRBJ2-2
CASSLDRRQHF | TGTGCCAGCAGCTTAGATCGTCGCCAGCATTTT | TRBV7-9 | - | - | TRBJ1-5
CASSDTGIGSYEQYF | TGTGCCAGCAGTGACACGGGTATAGGGTCCTACGAGCAGTACTTC | TRBV2 | few | - | TRBJ2-7
CASSQDRWQTNTGELFF | TGTGCCAGCAGCCAAGATAGGTGGCAGACGAACACCGGGGAGCTGTTTTTT | TRBV4-2 | few | - | TRBJ2-2
CASSQDGFNNEKLFF | TGCGCCAGCAGCCAAGATGGGTTTAATAATGAAAAACTGTTTTTT | TRBV4-1 | - | - | TRBJ1-4
CASSFRQSVDYEQFF | TGTGCCAGCAGCTTTCGGCAGTCCGTGGACTATGAGCAGTTCTTC | TRBV5-5 | few | - | TRBJ2-1
CASSYSASGGAVVKADTQYF | TGTGCCAGCAGTTACTCGGCTAGCGGGGGGGCCGTGGTTAAGGCAGATACGCAGTATTTT | TRBV6-6 | few | TRBD2 | TRBJ2-3
CASSDLTSAYYNEQFF | TGTGCCAGCAGCGACCTGACTAGCGCATACTACAATGAGCAGTTCTTC | TRBV7-6 | few | TRBD2 | TRBJ2-1
CASSQESSYEQYF | TGCGCCAGCAGCCAGGAGAGCTCCTACGAGCAGTACTTC | TRBV4-1 | - | - | TRBJ2-7
CASSSHSGGKYEQYF | TGTGCCAGCAGCTCACACAGTGGGGGGAAGTACGAGCAGTACTTC | TRBV7-9 | few | - | TRBJ2-7
CATSRDSGDLAGYNEQFF | TGTGCCACCAGCAGGGACTCGGGAGACCTAGCGGGATACAATGAGCAGTTCTTC | TRBV15 | - | TRBD2 | TRBJ2-1